The 23 T cell receptor beta chains below come from one sample, sequenced in a study of vaccination effects on CD4 cells after COVID-19 (dated by TCRdb to the early 2020s). Libraries came from the immunoSEQ multiplex PCR assay. In its TCRdb copy, this immuneACCESS table keeps in-frame sequences only and misses some clones. Where compared with another copy, unresolved V genes explain less than half of these, and the others have no known cause. Within this sample are over 25,000 clones, with about 70% of them counted one time only. Roughly 20% of the sample is held by the ten biggest clonotypes. Their antigens remain unidentified. In the ViraFEST assay, PBMC were stimulated with viral peptide pools, and TCR sequencing was then used to find antigen-specific CD4+ T cell clonotypes based on their expansion. After less than eleven days of culture, CD4+ T cells were isolated with the EasySep CD4+ T cell isolation kit. The absence of prior SARS-CoV-2 infection in healthy vaccine recipients was confirmed by negative nucleocapsid antibodies before and after vaccination.

Material: CD4+ T cells from PBMCs cultured with HCoV-NL63 spike peptides, obtained before COVID-19 vaccination. In light of the paper, this sample's cell subset or site label describes: HCoV-NL63 spike overlapping peptide pool stimulation. Receptors were obtained from a human donor who received a COVID-19 vaccine.

The genes are TRBV4-2 and TRBJ2-5; a possible D gene is TRBD2 (6 bases). The CDR3 is 16 amino acids. Trimming removed 0 bases from V and 7 bases from J, with 18 bases in between. Germline V lookup: CDR1 LGHNA, CDR2 YNFKEQ. The CDR3 loop reads CASSQDDASEVVTQYF. In DNA form, the CDR3 reads TGTGCCAGCAGCCAAGACGATGCTAGCGAGGTCGTGACCCAGTACTTC.

The chain combines TRBV5-1 with TRBJ2-5; 11 nucleotides line up with TRBD1. The J segment lost 4 bases and the V segment lost 5 bases, leaving 10 bases of the junction unmatched. Per germline, CDR1 SGHRS and CDR2 YFSETQ. CDR3 length: 16 residues. The CDR3 region has the DNA TGCGCCAGCAGAACCTCTGGGACAGGGGGTAGAGAGACCCAGTACTTC. Protein: CASRTSGTGGRETQYF.

The chain is built from TRBV6-5 and TRBJ1-2; D not resolved. The CDR3 is made up of 13 amino acids. Germline V gene data show CDR1 as MNHEY and CDR2 as SVGAGI. Trimming shortened V by 2 bases and J by 8 bases, and 12 bases separated the two germline ends. Here the CDR3 DNA reads TGTGCCAGCAGTTACGTAGTAGGGCAAGGCTACACCTTC. Amino acid sequence: CASSYVVGQGYTF.

This chain's CDR3 is CASSYNRYYGYTF. Written as DNA, the CDR3 is TGTGCCAGCAGTTACAACAGATATTATGGCTACACCTTC. The chain combines TRBV6-2 or TRBV6-3 with TRBJ1-2; D is uncertain. In germline, CDR1 is MNHEY, CDR2 SVGEGT. The CDR3 loop spans 13 amino acids. The V gene lost 2 bases and the J gene lost 5 bases, with 9 bases spanning the gap.

The V gene is TRBV19, the J gene TRBJ2-1; TRBD2 aligns across 12 bases. The V and J ends lost 4 bases and 9 bases, in that order; junction bases with no gene match: 10. Germline lookup yields CDR1 LNHDA and CDR2 SQIVND (reference sequence). The length of the CDR3 is 16 residues. CDR3 sequence reads: CASSTQLAGGMGEQFF. CDR3 sequence (DNA): TGTGCCAGTAGTACTCAACTAGCGGGAGGCATGGGTGAGCAGTTCTTC.

This clone has only one observation. The chain joins TRBV4-2 to TRBJ2-3; TRBD2 aligns across 8 bases. Trimming took 0 bases from V and 6 from J; bases not matched to a gene: 11. CDR1 and CDR2 (germline): LGHNA, YNFKEQ. The CDR3 loop spans 17 amino acids. CDR3 region: CASSQDAFARGRDTQYF. In DNA form, the CDR3 reads TGTGCCAGCAGCCAAGACGCTTTTGCTCGCGGGAGGGATACGCAGTATTTT.

The V gene is TRBV27, the J gene TRBJ2-7; TRBD1 matches 10 bases. The germline V gene encodes CDR1 MNHEY and CDR2 SMNVEV (reference sequence). V was clipped by 5 bases and J by 3 bases; unmatched bases: 16. This CDR3 has 18 amino acids. This CDR3 is CASSARGRRDRGFYEQYF. CDR3 nucleotides: TGTGCCAGCAGTGCCCGCGGGCGAAGGGACAGGGGATTCTACGAGCAGTACTTC.

V gene TRBV5-8 combines with J gene TRBJ2-7, with D perhaps matching TRBD2 (6 bases). CDR3 length: 15 residues. The germline V and J ends were trimmed by 4 bases and 3 bases, with 17 bases remaining between them. Germline V gene data show CDR1 as SGHTS and CDR2 as YDEGEE. The CDR3 sequence: CASSLGGVGIYEQYF. As DNA, the CDR3 is TGTGCCAGCAGCCTGGGAGGTGTGGGCATCTACGAGCAGTACTTC.

This clone was observed once. The chain links TRBV30 to TRBJ1-5, with 8 bases fitting TRBD1. The CDR3 covers 15 residues. Looked up from germline, CDR1 is GTSNPN and CDR2 is SVGIG (reference sequence). V was clipped by 3 bases and J by 6 bases; unmatched bases: 10. The chain's CDR3 is CAWRGNGQGGQPQHF. The CDR3 DNA is TGTGCCTGGAGGGGAAATGGACAGGGCGGTCAGCCCCAGCATTTT.

V usage is TRBV12-3 or TRBV12-4 and J usage is TRBJ2-2; D gene ambiguous. The CDR3 runs to 13 residues. Trimming pared 2 bases from V and 3 bases from J, leaving 4 bases between. DNA of the CDR3: TGTGCCAGCAGTTTATTGGACACCGGGGAGCTGTTTTTT. It encodes CASSLLDTGELFF.

The chain employs TRBV28 and TRBJ2-7; the D call may be TRBD1 or TRBD2 (5 bases each). V was pared by 4 bases and J by 1 base, with 11 bases between. Germline V gene data show CDR1 as MDHEN and CDR2 as SYDVKM. CDR3 length equals 14 residues. The CDR3: CASSSGTVSYEQYF. The CDR3 DNA sequence: TGTGCCAGCAGTTCCGGGACGGTGTCCTACGAGCAGTACTTC.

The V gene is TRBV7-3, the J gene TRBJ2-3; TRBD2 matches 9 bases. Germline CDR1 is SGHTA and CDR2 is FQGTGA. This CDR3 region has 16 residues. The V and J ends lost 5 bases and 2 bases, in that order; junction bases with no gene match: 8. CDR3 loop: CASSPQAGGNTDTQYF. CDR3 DNA sequence: TGTGCCAGCAGCCCCCAAGCGGGGGGTAACACAGATACGCAGTATTTT.

This chain uses TRBV6-1 with TRBJ2-3, with TRBD2 identical over 11 bases. This CDR3 spans 16 amino acids. Germline assignment: CDR1 MNHNS and CDR2 SASEGT. V lost 5 bases, J lost 4 bases, and 8 bases stayed unmatched. The DNA for the CDR3 is TGTGCCAGCAGTCAAGGACTAGCGGGCCCCGCAGATACGCAGTATTTT. The encoded protein is CASSQGLAGPADTQYF.

The chain uses TRBV5-1 and TRBJ2-1; 9 nucleotides agree with TRBD1. V lost 4 bases, J lost 15 bases, and 11 bases stayed unmatched. The CDR3 runs 13 residues. CDR1 and CDR2 from the germline V gene are SGHRS and YFSETQ. CDR3 in amino acids: CASSPGWLDRGFF. Here the CDR3 DNA reads TGCGCCAGCAGCCCCGGTTGGCTGGACAGGGGGTTCTTC.

As concerns this clone: One end of the junction fails to match germline, which may point to a read error. V and J are TRBV5-6 and TRBJ1-6; possibly TRBD1 for D (5 bases). Germline lookup yields CDR1 SGHDT and CDR2 YYEEEE. This CDR3 contains 13 residues. CDR3: CASSVGGNSPLHF. For the CDR3, the DNA is TGTGCCAGCAGCGTTGGGGGAAATTCGCCCCTCCACTTT.

This chain connects TRBV7-2 to TRBJ2-4; D possibly matches TRBD1 or TRBD2 (5 bases each). V was shortened by 5 bases and J by 9 bases, with 8 bases between the two germline ends. CDR1 and CDR2 from the germline V gene are SGHTA and FQGNSA. CDR3 length: 11 residues. The CDR3 is CASSLGTIQYF. Written as DNA, the CDR3 is TGTGCCAGCAGCCTCGGGACCATTCAGTACTTC.

Turning to this clone: The same CDR3 can be traced to other DNA sequences in this sample. The chain recombines TRBV18 with TRBJ1-2; 9 bases line up with TRBD1. The V and J ends lost 3 bases and 1 base, in that order; junction bases with no gene match: 0. The CDR3 runs 14 residues. Germline V gene sequence: CDR1 KGHSH, CDR2 LQKENI. The CDR3 DNA reads TGTGCCAGCTCACCGGACAGGGGTAACTATGGCTACACCTTC. It translates to CASSPDRGNYGYTF.

The genes are TRBV7-9 and TRBJ1-4; TRBD1 might be the D (5 bases). CDR1 is SEHNR and CDR2 is FQNEAQ in the germline V gene (reference sequence). With 1 base removed from V and 8 bases from J, the gap between germline ends came to 14 bases. The CDR3 has 15 residues. CDR3 region: CASSLGAGMEEKLFF. The CDR3 region has the DNA TGTGCCAGCAGCTTAGGTGCAGGGATGGAAGAAAAACTGTTTTTT. The whole variable domain, filled in from reference TRBV7-9 and TRBJ1-4, reads DTGVSQNPRHKITKRGQNVTFRCDPISEHNRLYWYRQTLGQGPEFLTYFQNEAQLEKSRLLSDRFSAERPKGSFSTLEIQRTEQGDSAMYLCASSLGAGMEEKLFFGSGTQLSVL.

This chain joins TRBV7-2 and TRBJ2-6; the D is unclear. The germline CDR1 and CDR2 sequences are SGHTA and FQGNSA. CDR3 size: 16 residues. Trimming stripped 1 base from V and 0 bases from J, with 7 bases between. CDR3 DNA sequence: TGTGCCAGCAGCTTAGGGGTCGACTCTGGGGCCAACGTCCTGACTTTC. It is translated as CASSLGVDSGANVLTF. Full variable domain (rest looked up from reference TRBV7-2 and TRBJ2-6): GAGVSQSPSNKVTEKGKDVELRCDPISGHTALYWYRQSLGQGLEFLIYFQGNSAPDKSGLPSDRFSAERTGGSVSTLTIQRTQQEDSAVYLCASSLGVDSGANVLTFGAGSRLTVL.

As DNA, the CDR3 is TGTGCCAGAGGGAGGCAGAGGGTCCATGGCTACACCTTC. Encoded protein: CARGRQRVHGYTF. The rearrangement uses TRBV14 and TRBJ1-2; the D is unclear. CDR3 length: 13 amino acids. Trimming stripped 9 bases from V and 6 bases from J, with 17 bases between. CDR1 is SGHDN, CDR2 FVKESK, per germline.

The V and J genes are TRBV5-4 and TRBJ2-2; D ambiguous. The CDR3 is 11 residues long. Germline CDR1 and CDR2: SGHNT and YYREEE (reference sequence). The germline V and J ends were trimmed by 2 bases and 4 bases, with 0 bases remaining between them. In DNA, the CDR3 is TGTGCCAGCAGCTTCACCGGGGAGCTGTTTTTT. This gives the protein CASSFTGELFF.

The V call is TRBV7-2, the J call TRBJ2-7; 11 nucleotides line up with TRBD1. In germline, CDR1 is SGHTA, CDR2 FQGNSA. The CDR3 contains 16 residues. J gave up 3 bases and V 1 base, and 5 bases lay outside the gene matches. The CDR3 DNA reads TGTGCCAGCAGCTTAGGGGTGGGGACAGGGGGCTACGAGCAGTACTTC. Its protein is CASSLGVGTGGYEQYF.

The chain links TRBV7-2 to TRBJ2-7; D not certain. With 5 bases removed from V and 4 bases from J, the gap between germline ends came to 9 bases. The CDR3 extends over 12 amino acids. In germline, CDR1 is SGHTA, CDR2 FQGNSA. This CDR3 reads CASSVDDYEQYF. Here the CDR3 DNA reads TGTGCCAGCAGCGTGGATGATTACGAGCAGTACTTC. Using reference TRBV7-2 and TRBJ2-7 for the parts outside the CDR3, the full variable domain is GAGVSQSPSNKVTEKGKDVELRCDPISGHTALYWYRQSLGQGLEFLIYFQGNSAPDKSGLPSDRFSAERTGGSVSTLTIQRTQQEDSAVYLCASSVDDYEQYFGPGTRLTVT.